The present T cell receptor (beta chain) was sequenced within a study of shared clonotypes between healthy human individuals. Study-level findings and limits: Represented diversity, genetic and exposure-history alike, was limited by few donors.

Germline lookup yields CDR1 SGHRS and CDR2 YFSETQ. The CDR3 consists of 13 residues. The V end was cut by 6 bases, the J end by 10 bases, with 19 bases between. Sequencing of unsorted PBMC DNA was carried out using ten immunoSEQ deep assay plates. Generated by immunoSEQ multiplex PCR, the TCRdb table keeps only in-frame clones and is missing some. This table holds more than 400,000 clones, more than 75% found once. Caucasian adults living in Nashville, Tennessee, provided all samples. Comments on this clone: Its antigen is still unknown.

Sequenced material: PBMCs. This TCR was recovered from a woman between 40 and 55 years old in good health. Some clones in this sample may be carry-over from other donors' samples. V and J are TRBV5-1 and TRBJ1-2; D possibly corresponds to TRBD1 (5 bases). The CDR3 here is CASNTGAREDYTF. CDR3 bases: TGCGCCAGCAACACCGGGGCCAGGGAAGACTACACCTTC.